This entry describes one T cell receptor (beta chain). Its antigen is unidentified. The data originate from a study of T cell repertoires in cytomegalovirus infection. Study-wide background: It was recently identified HLA-C-restricted and well-studied HLA-B-restricted CMV epitopes that the study used. Study results and limitations: Clonotypes of TCR beta that were HLA-C-restricted and CMV-specific dominated the ex vivo response.

MiXCR, run by TCRdb on the reads, gives a single entry per CDR3 protein. The table has roughly 920,000 distinct CDR3 sequences, roughly 31% seen once. Germline V CDR1 and CDR2: MDHEN, SYDVKM. The CDR3 totals 15 residues. V lost 5 bases and J lost 2, with 14 bases in between. The receptor comes from a human donor in good health (CMV status not recorded). Some clones in this sample may be carry-over from other donors' samples. The chain uses TRBV28 and TRBJ2-3, with D possibly being TRBD1 (6 bases). This specimen was cultured CD8+ T cells from PBMCs, taken from culture after CMV antigen stimulation. CDR3 region: CASSLQGAVTDTQYF. DNA of the CDR3: TGTGCCAGCAGTCTACAGGGAGCCGTCACAGATACGCAGTATTTT.